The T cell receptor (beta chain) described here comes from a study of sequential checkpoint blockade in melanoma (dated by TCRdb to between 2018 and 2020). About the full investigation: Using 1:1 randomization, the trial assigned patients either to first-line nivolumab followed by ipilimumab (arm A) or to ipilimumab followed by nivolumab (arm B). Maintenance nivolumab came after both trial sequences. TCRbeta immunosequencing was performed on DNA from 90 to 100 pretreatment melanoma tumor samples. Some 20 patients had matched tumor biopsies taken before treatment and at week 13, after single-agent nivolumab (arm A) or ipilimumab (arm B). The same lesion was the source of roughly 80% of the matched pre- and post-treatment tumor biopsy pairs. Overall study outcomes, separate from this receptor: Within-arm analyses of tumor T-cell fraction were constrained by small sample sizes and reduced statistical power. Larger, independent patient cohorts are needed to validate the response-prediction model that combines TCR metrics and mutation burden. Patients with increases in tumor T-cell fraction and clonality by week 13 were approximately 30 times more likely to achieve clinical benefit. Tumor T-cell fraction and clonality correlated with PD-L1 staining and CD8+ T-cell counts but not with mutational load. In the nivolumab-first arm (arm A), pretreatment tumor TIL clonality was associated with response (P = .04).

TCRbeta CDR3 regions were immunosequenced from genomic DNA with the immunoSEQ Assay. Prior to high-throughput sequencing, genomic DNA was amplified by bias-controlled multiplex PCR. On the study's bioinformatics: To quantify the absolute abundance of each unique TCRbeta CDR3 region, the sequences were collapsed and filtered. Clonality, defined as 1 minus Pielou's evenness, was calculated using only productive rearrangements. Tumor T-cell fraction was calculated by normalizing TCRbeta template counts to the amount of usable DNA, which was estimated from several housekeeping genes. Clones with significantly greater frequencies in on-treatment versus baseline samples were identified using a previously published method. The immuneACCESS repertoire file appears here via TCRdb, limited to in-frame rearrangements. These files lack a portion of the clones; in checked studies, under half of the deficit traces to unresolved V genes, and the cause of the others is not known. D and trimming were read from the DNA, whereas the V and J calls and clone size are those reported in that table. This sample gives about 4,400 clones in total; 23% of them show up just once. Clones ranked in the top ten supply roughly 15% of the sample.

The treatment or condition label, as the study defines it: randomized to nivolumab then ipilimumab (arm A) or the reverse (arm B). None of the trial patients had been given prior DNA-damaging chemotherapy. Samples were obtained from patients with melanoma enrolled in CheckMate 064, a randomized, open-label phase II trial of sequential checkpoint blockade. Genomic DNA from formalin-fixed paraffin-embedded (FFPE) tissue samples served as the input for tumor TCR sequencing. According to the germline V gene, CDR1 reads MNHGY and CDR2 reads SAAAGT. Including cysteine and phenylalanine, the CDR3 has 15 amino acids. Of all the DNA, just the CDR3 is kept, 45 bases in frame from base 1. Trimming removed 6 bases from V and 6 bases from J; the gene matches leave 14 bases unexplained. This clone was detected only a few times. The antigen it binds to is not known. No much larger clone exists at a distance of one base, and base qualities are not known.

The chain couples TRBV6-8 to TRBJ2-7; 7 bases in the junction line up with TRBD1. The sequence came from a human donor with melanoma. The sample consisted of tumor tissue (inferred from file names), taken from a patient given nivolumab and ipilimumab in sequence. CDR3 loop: CASSPPRRSGGEQYF. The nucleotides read TGTGCCAGCAGCCCACCAAGGAGGTCAGGGGGCGAGCAGTACTTC.